Following are 14 T cell receptor beta chains from one sample sequenced in a study of PD-L1 blockade in urothelial cancer. Here immunoSEQ multiplex PCR was the method, and the copy in TCRdb shows in-frame clones only, minus some. This table has 80,000 to 95,000 clones, over 65% appearing once. Time point noted: peripheral blood 6 weeks after treatment start. The specimen comprised PBMCs, sampled around atezolizumab (anti-PD-L1) treatment. All receptors come from a man in his 70s with urothelial cancer.

V and J are TRBV7-9 and TRBJ1-4, with 8 bases identical to TRBD1. The CDR3 contains 14 residues. Germline lookup yields CDR1 SEHNR and CDR2 FQNEAQ (reference sequence). The trim removed 5 bases at V and 7 bases at J, leaving 6 bases unmatched. The CDR3 DNA is TGTGCCAGCAGCCCCCGGACAGGGTTTGAAAAACTGTTTTTT. This gives the protein CASSPRTGFEKLFF. Supplemented by reference TRBV7-9 and TRBJ1-4, the full variable domain reads DTGVSQNPRHKITKRGQNVTFRCDPISEHNRLYWYRQTLGQGPEFLTYFQNEAQLEKSRLLSDRFSAERPKGSFSTLEIQRTEQGDSAMYLCASSPRTGFEKLFFGSGTQLSVL.

The chain has TRBV6-5 and TRBJ2-2; TRBD1 might be the D (5 bases). The CDR3 totals 14 residues. V lost 6 bases, J lost 1 base, and 9 bases lay in between. CDR1 MNHEY and CDR2 SVGAGI come from the germline V gene. In DNA form, the CDR3 reads TGTGCCAGCAGCTCCGGACAGAACACCGGGGAGCTGTTTTTT. The encoded protein is CASSSGQNTGELFF.

The chain is built from TRBV2 and TRBJ2-5; 8 bases match TRBD1. V lost 5 bases and J lost 2; bases outside the gene matches: 4. Germline V CDR1 and CDR2: SNHLY, FYNNEI. The CDR3 loop spans 14 amino acids. CDR3 nucleotides: TGTGCCAGCAGTCCGAACAGGGGGCAAGAGACCCAGTACTTC. Protein: CASSPNRGQETQYF.

The chain uses TRBV6-1 and TRBJ2-7, with 8 bases aligning to TRBD1. The CDR3 length is 15 residues. CDR1 and CDR2 (germline): MNHNS, SASEGT. The ends lost 1 base at V and 2 bases at J; junction bases unmatched: 4. This CDR3 is CASSEGTGPTYEQYF. The CDR3 DNA sequence: TGTGCCAGCAGTGAAGGGACAGGGCCGACCTACGAGCAGTACTTC.

The rearrangement links TRBV5-1 to TRBJ2-1; 7 bases map to TRBD2. Germline V gene lookup returns CDR1 SGHRS and CDR2 YFSETQ. Unmatched junction bases numbered 7, after V lost 3 bases and J lost 10 bases. The length of the CDR3 is 13 residues. CDR3 DNA sequence: TGCGCCAGCAGCTCTCTAGCGGCTGGGGAGCAGTTCTTC. Its translation: CASSSLAAGEQFF.

The CDR3 protein is CASSVGAGHQETQYF. CDR3 DNA sequence: TGTGCCAGCAGCGTAGGAGCGGGCCATCAAGAGACCCAGTACTTC. J is TRBJ2-5 and V is TRBV9; TRBD2 might be the D (6 bases). Germline assignment: CDR1 SGDLS and CDR2 YYNGEE. V lost 0 bases to trimming and J lost 2 bases, with 11 bases between them. The CDR3 runs 15 residues. Full variable domain (rest looked up from reference TRBV9 and TRBJ2-5): DSGVTQTPKHLITATGQRVTLRCSPRSGDLSVYWYQQSLDQGLQFLIQYYNGEERAKGNILERFSAQQFPDLHSELNLSSLELGDSALYFCASSVGAGHQETQYFGPGTRLLVL.

The CDR3 reads CASSPQVLAGVNEQFF. CDR3 sequence (DNA): TGTGCCAGCAGCCCCCAGGTACTAGCGGGAGTCAATGAGCAGTTCTTC. The genes are TRBV11-2 and TRBJ2-1, with TRBD2 matching over 11 bases. CDR1 is SGHAT and CDR2 is FQNNGV in the germline V gene. V trimming: 5 bases; J trimming: 6 bases; junction bases outside the gene matches: 9. The CDR3 is 16 amino acids.

The J gene is TRBJ1-2, the V gene TRBV19, with 10 bases matching TRBD1. This CDR3 is built from 14 residues. The V gene's germline CDR1 is LNHDA and CDR2 SQIVND (reference sequence). The J segment lost 5 bases and the V segment lost 6 bases, leaving 6 bases of the junction unmatched. CDR3 sequence: CASRGTGDRYGYTF. DNA for the CDR3: TGTGCCAGTAGGGGGACAGGGGATCGGTATGGCTACACCTTC.

The chain uses TRBV2 and TRBJ2-7, with 7 bases fitting TRBD1. CDR1 SNHLY and CDR2 FYNNEI come from the germline V gene. The CDR3 is 14 amino acids. Losses at the gene ends were 6 bases for V and 3 bases for J; bases not matched to a gene: 8. This CDR3 reads CASSGDRTGYEQYF. The CDR3 DNA reads as TGTGCCAGCAGCGGGGACAGAACAGGCTACGAGCAGTACTTC.

The chain is built from TRBV11-2 and TRBJ2-5; 11 positions match TRBD2. CDR1 is SGHAT, CDR2 FQNNGV, per germline. The CDR3 loop spans 14 amino acids. The trim removed 5 bases at V and 5 bases at J, leaving 4 bases unmatched. Written as DNA, the CDR3 is TGTGCCAGCAGCACTAGCGGGGGCCGGGAGACCCAGTACTTC. Translated: CASSTSGGRETQYF.

The sample holds a few counts of this clone. The V gene is TRBV10-1, the J gene TRBJ1-4, with 9 nucleotides matching TRBD1. Germline CDR1 is WNHNN and CDR2 is SYGVQD (reference sequence). The J segment lost 6 bases and the V segment lost 5 bases, leaving 10 bases of the junction unmatched. This CDR3 comprises 16 residues. The CDR3 is CASSPGTGPGDEKLFF. In nucleotides, the CDR3 is TGCGCCAGCAGTCCCGGGACAGGGCCGGGAGATGAAAAACTGTTTTTT.

J is TRBJ2-7 and V is TRBV6-5, with 9 bases that match TRBD1. CDR1 MNHEY and CDR2 SVGAGI come from the germline V gene. The CDR3 is 14 amino acids. With 6 bases clipped from V and 2 bases from J, the junction kept 5 bases outside the gene matches. This chain's CDR3 is CASRPGTGPYEQYF. CDR3 sequence (DNA): TGTGCCAGCAGACCCGGGACAGGGCCCTACGAGCAGTACTTC.

This clone was detected a few times. This chain connects TRBV6-1 to TRBJ2-5; 10 bases match TRBD2. Germline trimming cut 3 bases from V and 5 bases from J; bases unmatched to any gene: 3. This CDR3 region has 14 residues. CDR1 is MNHNS and CDR2 is SASEGT in the germline V gene. CDR3 in DNA: TGTGCCAGCAGTGAGAGCGGGAGGGCGGAGACCCAGTACTTC. Residues: CASSESGRAETQYF.

V and J are TRBV5-5 and TRBJ2-7; TRBD1 is a possible D gene (6 bases). The CDR3 loop spans 15 amino acids. V shed 2 bases and J shed 2 bases, with 14 bases lying between them. Germline V CDR1 and CDR2: SGHKS, YYEKEE (reference sequence). DNA of the CDR3: TGTGCCAGCAGCTTAAACCCGGACAGAACCTACGAGCAGTACTTC. Its translation: CASSLNPDRTYEQYF.